This entry concerns a single T cell receptor (beta chain). CDR3 length: 12 amino acids. Germline loops: CDR1 MGHDK, CDR2 SYGVNS. Trimming removed 3 bases from V and 5 bases from J, with 7 bases in between. This sample was taken from a study of blood T cell repertoires in COVID-19. Study-wide background: Collection of acute and convalescent COVID-19 samples took place in the United States, Italy and Spain.

Authors' analysis steps: Reference gene primer amplification gave estimated nucleated cell counts. Repertoires were generated with immunoSEQ multiplex PCR, while TCRdb's copy carries only in-frame clones and drops some. The D gene and trimming were derived from the DNA, and the V and J assignments and clone size from that table. The sample records some 100,000 clones, more than 80% being singletons. The rearrangement uses TRBV25-1 and TRBJ1-2; D unresolved. The TCR sequence derives from a human donor in a cohort sampled during active COVID-19. Sequences were obtained from peripheral blood. Here the CDR3 DNA reads TGTGCCAGCAGTGATGGCCGATATGGCTACACCTTC. Translated, it gives CASSDGRYGYTF.